The source of this TCR beta chain is a study of T cell repertoires in aging, cancer and after chemotherapy. Study-level results: Loss of evenness, beyond lost richness, contributed to age-related TCR diversity decline in cancer patients.

TRB rearrangements spanning V, D and J were amplified using mixed TRB-A/B primers. A single record per CDR3 protein comes from TCRdb applying MiXCR to the multiplex PCR reads. The sample consists of some 400 distinct CDR3 sequences, around a third of them appearing once. Amplification of TCR beta used genomic DNA extracted from peripheral blood. In this sample, this clonotype turned up a few times. The target antigen is unknown. What was sequenced was blood. The receptor was isolated from a human donor with a solid tumor.

DNA of the CDR3: TGCAGTGCTCCGACTAGCCCAAGTGAGCAGTTCTTC. It yields the protein CSAPTSPSEQFF. The chain uses TRBV20-1 and TRBJ2-1; 7 bases are shared with TRBD2. The germline V gene has CDR1 DFQATT and CDR2 SNEGSKA (reference sequence). Germline trimming cut 5 bases from V and 9 bases from J; bases unmatched to any gene: 7. This CDR3 is 12 amino acids long.